These 24 T cell receptor beta chains originate from one sample sequenced in a study of molecular identifiers for immune sequencing clone quantification. TCRdb fed the PCR reads into MiXCR, producing one record per CDR3 protein. The data contain hundreds of thousands of distinct CDR3 sequences, roughly 23% of them singletons. Input material: naive CD8+ T cells from blood, with Jurkat cell RNA spiked in. Documented subset: FACS-sorted CD8+CD4-CCR7+CD45RA+ naive T cells. The receptors derive from a human donor in good health. Some libraries in this study had Jurkat cell RNA spiked in.

This clonotype has ten or more counts. This chain joins TRBV6-5 and TRBJ1-4, with D unresolved. The V end was cut by 8 bases, the J end by 3 bases, with 7 bases between. This CDR3 is 12 amino acids long. Germline V CDR1 and CDR2: MNHEY, SVGAGI. The CDR3 region is CASGISNEKLFF. DNA for the CDR3: TGTGCCAGCGGCATCTCTAATGAAAAACTGTTTTTT.

This clonotype was seen ten or more times. The rearrangement links TRBV20-1 to TRBJ2-7; 9 bases fit TRBD1. The CDR3 runs to 12 residues. J was trimmed by 2 bases and V by 5 bases; bases with no gene match: 1. Germline V gene data show CDR1 as DFQATT and CDR2 as SNEGSKA (reference sequence). CDR3 bases: TGCAGTGCTGGACAGGGGACCTACGAGCAGTACTTC. Translating gives CSAGQGTYEQYF.

The V call is TRBV20-1, the J call TRBJ2-7; no clear D gene. Trimming removed 6 bases from V and 0 bases from J, with 18 bases in between. The CDR3 totals 15 residues. CDR1 and CDR2 (germline): DFQATT, SNEGSKA (reference sequence). CDR3 region: CSATGAWLSSYEQYF. The CDR3 region has the DNA TGCAGTGCCACTGGAGCATGGTTAAGCTCCTACGAGCAGTACTTC.

The table lists this clonotype with a few counts. The rearrangement links TRBV19 to TRBJ1-2, with 11 bases matching TRBD1. The germline gives CDR1 LNHDA, CDR2 SQIVND (reference sequence). J lost 3 bases, V lost 5 bases, and 11 bases had no gene match. This CDR3 is built from 17 residues. The CDR3 DNA reads as TGTGCCAGTAGTTCCTTGGACAGGGGGCAGAAGGACTATGGCTACACCTTC. Protein product: CASSSLDRGQKDYGYTF.

Note on this clonotype: A far larger clone is one base from this, pointing to a likely read error. The chain combines TRBV7-3 with TRBJ2-1; tentative D call: TRBD1 (6 bases). The germline V gene has CDR1 SGHTA and CDR2 FQGTGA. The CDR3 has 12 amino acids. The CDR3: CASGLGGNEQFF. In DNA, the CDR3 is TGTGCCAGCGGCTTAGGGGGTAATGAGCAGTTCTTC. Full variable domain (missing parts from reference TRBV7-3 and TRBJ2-1): GAGVSQTPSNKVTEKGKYVELRCDPISGHTALYWYRQSLGQGPEFLIYFQGTGAADDSGLPNDRFFAVRPEGSVSTLKIQRTERGDSAVYLCASGLGGNEQFFGPGTRLTVL.

This clonotype was observed a handful of times. In DNA, the CDR3 is TGTGCAAGTCGCTTCCTTATTTTCCGGTACGAGCAGTACTTC. It specifies CASRFLIFRYEQYF. The chain joins TRBV12-2 to TRBJ2-7. TRBV12-2 is designated a pseudogene. The CDR3 length is 14 residues.

A remark on this clonotype: This may arise from a read error, as a much more abundant clone is one base away. The chain recombines TRBV19 with TRBJ1-5, with 7 bases that match TRBD1. The CDR3 is 17 residues long. Germline-derived CDR1 and CDR2 are LNHDA and SQIVND (reference sequence). CDR3 DNA sequence: TGTACCAGTAGTGACAGGGATTCATTTAGGAGCAATCAGCCCCAGCATTTT. Translated, it gives CTSSDRDSFRSNQPQHF. Based on the CDR3 plus reference TRBV19 and TRBJ1-5, the full variable domain is DGGITQSPKYLFRKEGQNVTLSCEQNLNHDAMYWYRQDPGQGLRLIYYSQIVNDFQKGDIAEGYSVSREKKESFPLTVTSAQKNPTAFYLCTSSDRDSFRSNQPQHFGDGTRLSIL.

As to this clonotype: Since a much larger clone is just one base distant, this may be a read error. This chain connects TRBV9 to TRBJ2-7; D is undetermined. The CDR3 is 14 residues long. CDR1 and CDR2 from the germline V gene are SGDLS and YYNGEE. CDR3 amino acids: CASGVVPEGHEQYF. The CDR3 region has the DNA TGTGCCAGCGGCGTAGTTCCCGAAGGCCACGAGCAGTACTTC.

V is TRBV20-1 and J is TRBJ2-3; tentatively, D is TRBD1 (6 bases). The CDR3 runs to 18 residues. Germline CDR1 reads DFQATT; CDR2 reads SNEGSKA (reference sequence). With 1 base removed from V and 2 bases from J, the gap between germline ends came to 22 bases. The CDR3 nucleotides read TGCAGTGCTAGAGGTGGGGGCCTCGGGCGTTGGGACACAGATACGCAGTATTTT. Encoded protein: CSARGGGLGRWDTDTQYF.

On this clonotype: This clone may be a read error of a much larger clone one base away. V usage is TRBV9 and J usage is TRBJ2-7; tentatively, D is TRBD1 (5 bases). Trimming stripped 4 bases from V and 9 bases from J, with 23 bases between. Germline loops: CDR1 SGDLS, CDR2 YYNGEE. The CDR3 is 15 residues long. The CDR3 loop reads CASSQSWGETHAQYF. The CDR3 DNA reads TGTGCCAGCAGCCAGAGTTGGGGCGAGACCCACGCGCAGTACTTC.

In this sample, this clonotype turned up many times. V is TRBV28 and J is TRBJ1-5; 11 nucleotides line up with TRBD1. The CDR3 is 14 residues long. J was trimmed by 6 bases and V by 4 bases; bases with no gene match: 2. CDR1 and CDR2 (germline): MDHEN, SYDVKM. CDR3 bases: TGTGCCAGCAGTTACGGACAGGGGGCTCAGCCCCAGCATTTT. It is translated as CASSYGQGAQPQHF.

A remark on this clonotype: This may be a read error: a much more frequent sequence differs by one nucleotide. CDR3 sequence (DNA): TGTGCCAGCAGCCCTGCCTTAGCTGGGGGCTACACCTTC. It is translated as CASSPALAGGYTF. The chain employs TRBV7-2 and TRBJ1-2, with D uncertain. The germline gives CDR1 SGHTA, CDR2 FQGNSA. The ends were cut back, 5 bases at V and 8 bases at J, with 15 bases in the middle. CDR3 length equals 13 residues.

The J gene is TRBJ2-7, the V gene TRBV5-1, with 10 bases aligning to TRBD1. From germline, CDR1 is SGHRS and CDR2 YFSETQ. J was trimmed by 3 bases and V by 4 bases; bases with no gene match: 4. The CDR3 sequence is 14 residues long. The CDR3 protein is CASSRDRGDYEQYF. Here the CDR3 DNA reads TGCGCCAGCAGCAGGGACAGGGGAGACTACGAGCAGTACTTC.

In its sample, this clonotype was seen many times. The chain recombines TRBV7-2 with TRBJ2-5; 13 bases match TRBD2. The J segment lost 2 bases and the V segment lost 3 bases, leaving 12 bases of the junction unmatched. Germline V gene sequence: CDR1 SGHTA, CDR2 FQGNSA. The length of the CDR3 is 19 residues. The CDR3 loop reads CASSFDVLGLAGLQETQYF. Here the CDR3 DNA reads TGTGCCAGCAGCTTCGATGTCTTGGGACTAGCGGGGTTACAAGAGACCCAGTACTTC.

This clonotype came up many times. V usage is TRBV11-2 and J usage is TRBJ2-3; TRBD2 is a possible D gene (6 bases). The length of the CDR3 is 13 residues. V was pared by 4 bases and J by 14 bases, with 19 bases between. The V gene's germline CDR1 is SGHAT and CDR2 FQNNGV. CDR3 sequence (DNA): TGTGCCAGCAGCTCCTCCACTAGCCCCTTTCCGTATTTT. Residues: CASSSSTSPFPYF.

This clonotype was detected ten times or more. V is TRBV5-1 and J is TRBJ2-3; the D is unclear. Germline V CDR1 and CDR2: SGHRS, YFSETQ. V was trimmed by 6 bases and J by 2 bases, leaving 19 bases between them. The CDR3 length is 16 residues. The CDR3 DNA is TGCGCCAGCACCCCACGAACAGCCTACCTCACAGATACGCAGTATTTT. Its protein product is CASTPRTAYLTDTQYF.

This clonotype showed up many times. The chain carries TRBV4-3 and TRBJ1-4, with D unresolved. V was pared by 1 base and J by 3 bases, with 12 bases between. The CDR3 runs to 16 residues. CDR1 and CDR2 (germline): LGHNA, YSLEER. The CDR3 protein is CASSQGFGGSNEKLFF. The CDR3 nucleotides are TGCGCCAGCAGCCAAGGGTTCGGCGGATCTAATGAAAAACTGTTTTTT.

A note on this clonotype: This may come from a read error, since a much larger clone is one base off. The conserved closing phenylalanine or tryptophan is absent in this CDR3, likely reflecting a read error. The chain links TRBV20-1 to TRBJ1-5; 8 bases agree with TRBD1. V gave up 2 bases and J gave up 4 bases; unmatched junction bases: 7. Germline-derived CDR1 and CDR2 are DFQATT and SNEGSKA (reference sequence). The CDR3 totals 15 residues. CDR3: CSARLGQGLNQPQHL. CDR3 sequence (DNA): TGCAGTGCTAGACTAGGACAGGGCCTGAATCAGCCCCAGCATCTT.

As concerns this clonotype: A read error is likely, as this CDR3 ends without the conserved phenylalanine or tryptophan. No DNA is shown, since the ends of the CDR3 on it are uncertain; the CDR3 is the one TCRdb lists. The chain carries TRBV27 and TRBJ2-1; the table's D call of TRBD1 was not tested on the DNA. CDR1 and CDR2 (germline): MNHEY, SMNVEV (reference sequence). The CDR3 is made up of 11 amino acids, end residues included. The CDR3 loop is CASKGYYEQLI.

Points on this clonotype: A much bigger clone sits one base away, suggesting this may be a read error. The V call is TRBV7-9, the J call TRBJ1-1; D is perhaps TRBD1 (5 bases). CDR1 SEHNR and CDR2 FQNEAQ come from the germline V gene (reference sequence). The CDR3 contains 15 residues. The CDR3 DNA sequence: TGTGCCAGCAGCCCGACGACCGGGGCAAACACTGGAGCTTTCTTT. Protein product: CASSPTTGANTGAFF. The full variable domain, rest sourced from reference TRBV7-9 and TRBJ1-1, is DTGVSQNPRHKITKRGQNVTFRCDPISEHNRLYWYRQTLGQGPEFLTYFQNEAQLEKSRLLSDRFSAERPKGSFSTLEIQRTEQGDSAMYLCASSPTTGANTGAFFGQGTRLTVV.

The sample holds a few counts of this clonotype. The V call is TRBV27, the J call TRBJ2-1, with no clear D. The CDR3 loop spans 13 amino acids. V was clipped by 2 bases and J by 8 bases, with 10 bases between them. Per the germline V gene, CDR1 is MNHEY and CDR2 is SMNVEV (reference sequence). The CDR3 DNA reads TGTGCCAGCAGTTTACAGGTAGATGATGAGCAGTTCTTC. Translated, it gives CASSLQVDDEQFF.

V usage is TRBV4-3 and J usage is TRBJ2-7, with a weak D call TRBD1 (5 bases). V was pared by 0 bases and J by 3 bases, with 12 bases between. CDR3 length: 15 amino acids. Germline assignment: CDR1 LGHNA and CDR2 YSLEER. CDR3 sequence reads: CASSQEGRQNYEQYF. The DNA for the CDR3 is TGCGCCAGCAGCCAAGAGGGAAGACAGAACTACGAGCAGTACTTC.

As regards this clonotype: A read error is possible here, since a much larger clone lies one base away. The chain employs TRBV7-9 and TRBJ1-1; a weak D match, TRBD1 (6 bases). Trimming took off 5 bases at V and 4 bases at J, with 17 bases between the two ends. CDR3 size: 15 residues. Germline CDR1 and CDR2: SEHNR and FQNEAQ (reference sequence). The CDR3 DNA is TGTGCCAGCAGCCCGGGACGGGGGGCGGTCACTGAAGCTTTCTTT. Encoded protein: CASSPGRGAVTEAFF.

In the case of this clonotype: This may stem from a read error, because a much larger clone lies one nucleotide away. The chain combines TRBV27 with TRBJ2-4; D is possibly TRBD2 (6 bases). Germline V gives CDR1 MNHEY, CDR2 SMNVEV (reference sequence). The CDR3 totals 18 residues. As DNA, the CDR3 is TGTGCCAGCAGTTCATGGACGGGGAGGATACTAGCCAAAAACGTTCAGTACTTC. Its protein is CASSSWTGRILAKNVQYF.